The 16 T cell receptor beta chains in this list originate from one sample, sequenced in a study of shared clonotypes between healthy human individuals. The data were produced by immunoSEQ multiplex PCR, yet TCRdb's version contains in-frame clones alone and is incomplete. Counted here are roughly 850,000 clones, approximately 96% occurring once; the ten biggest clones make up under 0.3%. Naive CD8 cells comprised CD45RO-negative, CCR7-positively selected cells, excluding terminally differentiated effector memory CD45RA+ cells. What was sequenced was naive CD8+ T cells sorted from blood. These receptors all come from a man aged 30-40 years in good health.

The V call is TRBV7-9, the J call TRBJ2-1; D uncertain. Trimming stripped 5 bases from V and 9 bases from J, with 11 bases between. Germline V gene data show CDR1 as SEHNR and CDR2 as FQNEAQ (reference sequence). CDR3 length: 12 amino acids. In DNA, the CDR3 is TGTGCCAGCAGCCCACATGACGGTGAGCAGTTCTTC. Translation: CASSPHDGEQFF.

V and J are TRBV27 and TRBJ2-4, with D possibly being TRBD2 (5 bases). V was shortened by 6 bases and J by 6 bases, with 18 bases between the two germline ends. The CDR3 sequence is 15 residues long. The germline CDR1 and CDR2 sequences are MNHEY and SMNVEV (reference sequence). CDR3 coding DNA: TGTGCCAGCAGCTCGGACCGTTGGGAGCCAAACATTCAGTACTTC. It encodes CASSSDRWEPNIQYF.

This chain connects TRBV7-6 to TRBJ2-3; 8 nucleotides align to TRBD2. With V trimmed by 5 bases and J by 1 base, 5 bases remained unmatched. From germline, CDR1 is SGHVS and CDR2 FNYEAQ. This CDR3 contains 15 residues. The CDR3 reads CASSRSGSGTDTQYF. As DNA, the CDR3 is TGTGCCAGCAGCCGAAGCGGGAGTGGCACAGATACGCAGTATTTT.

The chain uses TRBV9 and TRBJ2-5; the match to TRBD1 covers 9 bases. Germline V gene data show CDR1 as SGDLS and CDR2 as YYNGEE. The CDR3 is 16 residues long. Germline trimming cut 0 bases from V and 2 bases from J; bases unmatched to any gene: 5. CDR3 sequence (DNA): TGTGCCAGCAGCGTAGTGGGACAGGGATGGCAAGAGACCCAGTACTTC. Protein sequence: CASSVVGQGWQETQYF.

V gene TRBV25-1 combines with J gene TRBJ2-5; 8 bases agree with TRBD2. Germline V CDR1 and CDR2: MGHDK, SYGVNS. The V and J ends lost 1 base and 5 bases, in that order; junction bases with no gene match: 3. The CDR3 has 14 residues. CDR3 sequence reads: CASSESPSGETQYF. DNA of the CDR3: TGTGCCAGCAGTGAATCCCCTAGCGGGGAGACCCAGTACTTC.

Concerning this clone: Other DNA sequences in this sample translate to the same CDR3. The genes are TRBV5-1 and TRBJ2-1; 9 bases are shared with TRBD1. J lost 4 bases, V lost 4 bases, and 3 bases had no gene match. The germline CDR1 and CDR2 sequences are SGHRS and YFSETQ. There are 14 residues in the CDR3. CDR3 residues: CASSLGQGYNEQFF. DNA for the CDR3: TGCGCCAGCAGCCTGGGACAGGGTTACAATGAGCAGTTCTTC.

V gene TRBV7-2 combines with J gene TRBJ1-2; 10 nucleotides match TRBD1. Per germline, CDR1 SGHTA and CDR2 FQGNSA. J lost 8 bases, V lost 2 bases, and 11 bases had no gene match. The CDR3 totals 16 residues. CDR3: CASSLNREGQGLGYTF. Here the CDR3 DNA reads TGTGCCAGCAGCTTAAATAGGGAGGGACAGGGGTTAGGCTACACCTTC.

J is TRBJ1-4 and V is TRBV7-3; D is uncertain. Trimming removed 7 bases at V and 8 bases at J, with 23 bases between. Germline V lookup: CDR1 SGHTA, CDR2 FQGTGA. The CDR3 runs 16 residues. CDR3 DNA: TGTGCCAGCAACTCTTTAAGACGGCTGCAAATAGAAAAACTGTTTTTT. Protein product: CASNSLRRLQIEKLFF.

V usage is TRBV30 and J usage is TRBJ2-3, with D possibly matching TRBD1 (5 bases). The CDR3 spans 14 residues. CDR1 and CDR2 from the germline V gene are GTSNPN and SVGIG (reference sequence). The ends were cut back, 0 bases at V and 2 bases at J, with 9 bases in the middle. The CDR3 protein is CAWSVLGHTDTQYF. DNA for the CDR3: TGTGCCTGGAGTGTACTGGGGCACACAGATACGCAGTATTTT.

The chain combines TRBV25-1 with TRBJ2-2, with D unresolved. Germline V lookup: CDR1 MGHDK, CDR2 SYGVNS. With 3 bases removed from V and 0 bases from J, the gap between germline ends came to 14 bases. The CDR3 sequence is 17 residues long. CDR3 DNA: TGTGCCAGCAGTGATAAGTATACCATGACGAACACCGGGGAGCTGTTTTTT. It encodes CASSDKYTMTNTGELFF.

DNA for the CDR3: TGTGCCAGCAGCCAACTTCTCGGCGGCTACGAGCAGTACTTC. Translated, it gives CASSQLLGGYEQYF. V is TRBV7-2 and J is TRBJ2-7; D remains unclear. The CDR3 consists of 14 residues. Per germline, CDR1 SGHTA and CDR2 FQGNSA. The germline V and J ends were trimmed by 5 bases and 3 bases, with 14 bases remaining between them.

The chain is built from TRBV4-3 and TRBJ2-1, with D unclear. The germline gives CDR1 LGHNA, CDR2 YSLEER. V gave up 0 bases and J gave up 3 bases, with 9 bases separating them. The CDR3 totals 15 residues. The CDR3 DNA reads as TGCGCCAGCAGCCAAGATTCAACAGACTACAATGAGCAGTTCTTC. Its translation is CASSQDSTDYNEQFF.

The chain joins TRBV14 to TRBJ2-3; 8 bases are shared with TRBD2. Germline CDR1 and CDR2: SGHDN and FVKESK. V dropped 2 bases and J dropped 3; count of bases not matched to a gene: 10. The CDR3 spans 17 residues. The CDR3: CASSQLPGRGWTDTQYF. As DNA, the CDR3 is TGTGCCAGCAGCCAATTACCCGGGAGGGGATGGACAGATACGCAGTATTTT. The full variable domain, rest sourced from reference TRBV14 and TRBJ2-3, is EAGVTQFPSHSVIEKGQTVTLRCDPISGHDNLYWYRRVMGKEIKFLLHFVKESKQDESGMPNNRFLAERTGGTYSTLKVQPAELEDSGVYFCASSQLPGRGWTDTQYFGPGTRLTVL.

V and J are TRBV7-8 and TRBJ2-5; 12 nucleotides line up with TRBD2. V shed 4 bases and J 6 bases; nucleotides not matched to a gene: 21. Germline V lookup: CDR1 SGHVS, CDR2 FQNEAQ. CDR3 length equals 20 residues. Here the CDR3 DNA reads TGTGCCAGCAGCTCCCCCACACCGGGACTAGCGGGTATCCTGATTAAGACCCAGTACTTC. Translated: CASSSPTPGLAGILIKTQYF.

The chain employs TRBV27 and TRBJ1-2; perhaps TRBD1 as D (5 bases). The CDR3 extends over 15 amino acids. Trimming left V 7 bases short and J 2 bases short, with 17 bases between. The V gene's germline CDR1 is MNHEY and CDR2 SMNVEV (reference sequence). DNA for the CDR3: TGTGCCAGCACCCCGTGGGGGGGAGGGAACTATGGCTACACCTTC. Residues: CASTPWGGGNYGYTF.

The chain recombines TRBV6-5 with TRBJ1-1, with a weak D call TRBD1 (5 bases). Deletions cut 6 bases from V and 4 bases from J, with 12 bases between. Germline values: CDR1 MNHEY, CDR2 SVGAGI. This CDR3 has 13 amino acids. Written as DNA, the CDR3 is TGTGCCAGCAGCACGGGGGTCGGCACTGAAGCTTTCTTT. It yields the protein CASSTGVGTEAFF.